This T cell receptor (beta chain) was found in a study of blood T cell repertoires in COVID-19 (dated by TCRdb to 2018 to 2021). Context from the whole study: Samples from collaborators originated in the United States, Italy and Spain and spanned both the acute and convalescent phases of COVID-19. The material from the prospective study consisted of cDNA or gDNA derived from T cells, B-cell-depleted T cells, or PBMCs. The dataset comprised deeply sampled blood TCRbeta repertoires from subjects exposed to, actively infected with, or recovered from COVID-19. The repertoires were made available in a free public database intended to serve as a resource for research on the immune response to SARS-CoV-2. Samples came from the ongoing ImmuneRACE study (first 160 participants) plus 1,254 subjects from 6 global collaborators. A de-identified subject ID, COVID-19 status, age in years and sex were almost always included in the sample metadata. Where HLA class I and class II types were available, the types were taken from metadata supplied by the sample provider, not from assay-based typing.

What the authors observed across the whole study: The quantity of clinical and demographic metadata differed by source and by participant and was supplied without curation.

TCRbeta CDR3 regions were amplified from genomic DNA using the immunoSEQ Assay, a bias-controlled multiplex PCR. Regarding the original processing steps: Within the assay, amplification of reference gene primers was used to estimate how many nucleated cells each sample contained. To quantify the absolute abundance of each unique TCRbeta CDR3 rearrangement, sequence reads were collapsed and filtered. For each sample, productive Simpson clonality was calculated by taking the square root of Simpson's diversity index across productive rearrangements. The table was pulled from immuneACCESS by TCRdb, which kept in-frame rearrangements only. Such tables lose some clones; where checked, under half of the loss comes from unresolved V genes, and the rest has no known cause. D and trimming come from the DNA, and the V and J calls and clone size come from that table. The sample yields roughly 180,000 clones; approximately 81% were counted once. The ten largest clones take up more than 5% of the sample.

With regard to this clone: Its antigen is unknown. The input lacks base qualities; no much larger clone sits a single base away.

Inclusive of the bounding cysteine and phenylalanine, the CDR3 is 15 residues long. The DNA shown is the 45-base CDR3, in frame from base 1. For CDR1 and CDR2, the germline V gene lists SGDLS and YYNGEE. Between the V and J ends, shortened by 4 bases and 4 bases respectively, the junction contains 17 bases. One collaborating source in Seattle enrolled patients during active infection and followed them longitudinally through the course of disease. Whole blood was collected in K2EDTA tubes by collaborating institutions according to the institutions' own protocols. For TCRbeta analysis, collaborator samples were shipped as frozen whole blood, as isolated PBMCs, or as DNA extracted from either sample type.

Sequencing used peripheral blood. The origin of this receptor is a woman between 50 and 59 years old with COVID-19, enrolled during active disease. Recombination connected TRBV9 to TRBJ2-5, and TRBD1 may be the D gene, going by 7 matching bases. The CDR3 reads CASSLLGGGRETQYF. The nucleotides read TGTGCCAGCAGCCTTCTCGGAGGGGGCAGAGAGACCCAGTACTTC.